This T cell receptor beta chain came from a study of T cell responses to AZD1222 COVID-19 vaccine. The data were produced by immunoSEQ multiplex PCR, yet TCRdb's version contains in-frame clones alone and is incomplete. The sample has 45,000 to 55,000 clones, approximately 79% seen once. About this clone: Its antigen is currently unknown.

Findings and limits, study-wide: Repertoire collection took place solely once the T cell response had peaked.

The sample consisted of peripheral blood, taken on day 0 of MenACWY control vaccination. This TCR was recovered from an adult in good health.

CDR3 DNA: TGTGCCAGCAGCCTACAGGGAGAGCAGTACTTC. Encoded protein: CASSLQGEQYF. V is TRBV11-2 and J is TRBJ2-7, with a tentative D call TRBD1 (6 bases). The V gene lost 5 bases and the J gene lost 7 bases, with 9 bases spanning the gap. The CDR3 is 11 amino acids. The germline V gene encodes CDR1 SGHAT and CDR2 FQNNGV.